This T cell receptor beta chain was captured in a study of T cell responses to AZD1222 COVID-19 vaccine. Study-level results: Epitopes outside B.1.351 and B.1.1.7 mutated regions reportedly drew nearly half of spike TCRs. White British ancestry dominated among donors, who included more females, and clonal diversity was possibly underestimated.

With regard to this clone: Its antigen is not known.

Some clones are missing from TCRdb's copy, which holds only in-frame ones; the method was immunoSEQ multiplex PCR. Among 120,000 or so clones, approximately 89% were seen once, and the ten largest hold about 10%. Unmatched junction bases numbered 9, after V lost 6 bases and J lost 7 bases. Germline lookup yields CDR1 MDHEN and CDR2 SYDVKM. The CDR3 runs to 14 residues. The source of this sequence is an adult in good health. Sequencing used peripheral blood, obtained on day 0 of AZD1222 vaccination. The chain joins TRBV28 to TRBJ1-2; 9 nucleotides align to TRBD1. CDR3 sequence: CASSLPQGATGYTF. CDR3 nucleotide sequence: TGTGCCAGCAGCCTACCACAGGGGGCGACTGGCTACACCTTC.